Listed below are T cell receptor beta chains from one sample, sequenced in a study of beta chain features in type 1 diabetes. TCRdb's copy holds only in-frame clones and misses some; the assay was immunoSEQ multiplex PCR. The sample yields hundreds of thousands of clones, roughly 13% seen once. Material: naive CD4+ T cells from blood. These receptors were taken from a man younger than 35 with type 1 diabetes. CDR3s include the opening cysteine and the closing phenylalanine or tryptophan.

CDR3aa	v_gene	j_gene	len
CSVVTGVNYGYTF	TRBV29-1	TRBJ1-2	13
CASSNPGDRGSYEQYF	TRBV7-9	TRBJ2-7	16
CASSPGGEKLFF	TRBV18	TRBJ1-4	12
CASSLDTDTQYF	TRBV2	TRBJ2-3	12
CASSSRERDTQYF	TRBV7-2	TRBJ2-3	13
CASSLDSNQPQHF	TRBV28	TRBJ1-5	13
CAWSAGLLYTF	TRBV30	TRBJ1-4	11
CASRRGNQPQHF	TRBV19	TRBJ1-5	12
CASSVSAGPTWSSGANVLTF	TRBV9	TRBJ2-6	20
CASSPRIWVEYGYTF	TRBV7-9	TRBJ1-2	15
CASMREGTSSNEQFF	TRBV6-5	TRBJ2-1	15
CASRPLTRYEQYF	TRBV4-1	TRBJ2-7	13
CASSVVGENTEAFF	TRBV9	TRBJ1-1	14
CASSSRTSGEKLFF	TRBV7-9	TRBJ1-4	14
CASSEEIGDTQYF	TRBV2	TRBJ2-3	13
CASSEVLGPLVYEQYF	TRBV25-1	TRBJ2-7	16
CASSSPSGRALGETQYF	TRBV7-7	TRBJ2-5	17
CASSPLVGNEQFF	TRBV5-4	TRBJ2-1	13
CASSADGTEQFF	TRBV7-9	TRBJ2-1	12
CAYRGQMNTGELFF	TRBV30	TRBJ2-2	14
CASSFGTENTEAFF	TRBV5-1	TRBJ1-1	14
CASSSQGQETQYF	TRBV7-9	TRBJ2-5	13
CASSSGQVYNEQFF	TRBV28	TRBJ2-1	14